Listed below are T cell receptor beta chains from one sample, sequenced in a study of blood T cell repertoires in COVID-19. Assay used: immunoSEQ multiplex PCR; TCRdb lists only in-frame clones, some missing. The sample has 150,000 to 250,000 clones, 80% to 90% seen once. Sequencing used PBMCs or T cells enriched from blood (not recorded which). The source of these receptors is a man in his forties who had recovered from COVID-19. Both conserved end residues are part of each CDR3. Each record gives: D gene, clone size, J gene, V gene, CDR3 DNA, CDR3 protein. A D gene is named only where the DNA matches it firmly. The size field is filled for only some rows; it gives once, few, many or a size class.

d_gene: NA
abundance: NA
j_gene: TRBJ1-5
v_gene: TRBV27
CDR3nt: TGTGCCAGCAGCCCGTTAGGCAATCAGCCCCAGCATTTT
CDR3aa: CASSPLGNQPQHF

d_gene: NA
abundance: NA
j_gene: TRBJ1-1
v_gene: TRBV18
CDR3nt: TGTGCCAGCTCACCAGGTGGAGGGGAAATCACTGAAGCTTTCTTT
CDR3aa: CASSPGGGEITEAFF

d_gene: TRBD1
abundance: NA
j_gene: TRBJ1-3
v_gene: TRBV4-1
CDR3nt: TGCGCCAGCAGCCCAGGGACAGGTCACTCTGGAAACACCATATATTTT
CDR3aa: CASSPGTGHSGNTIYF

d_gene: TRBD1
abundance: NA
j_gene: TRBJ1-2
v_gene: TRBV7-8
CDR3nt: TGTGCCAGCAGCCCAATTGGACAGGGAACCTATGGCTACACCTTC
CDR3aa: CASSPIGQGTYGYTF

d_gene: NA
abundance: NA
j_gene: TRBJ1-5
v_gene: TRBV14
CDR3nt: TGTGCCAGCAGCCAAGGGCGCAATCAGCCCCAGCATTTT
CDR3aa: CASSQGRNQPQHF

d_gene: NA
abundance: few
j_gene: TRBJ1-1
v_gene: TRBV10-3
CDR3nt: TGTGCCATCAGTGAGTCAGTTATGAGGGAAACGAACACTGAAGCTTTCTTT
CDR3aa: CAISESVMRETNTEAFF

d_gene: TRBD2
abundance: NA
j_gene: TRBJ2-3
v_gene: TRBV7-3
CDR3nt: TGTGCCAGCAGCTTAACGGGAACGGCGGGAGGGGGCACAGATACGCAGTATTTT
CDR3aa: CASSLTGTAGGGTDTQYF

d_gene: NA
abundance: NA
j_gene: TRBJ2-3
v_gene: TRBV12-3/TRBV12-4
CDR3nt: TGTGCCAGCAGTTCCCGGGAGCCAGATACGCAGTATTTT
CDR3aa: CASSSREPDTQYF

d_gene: TRBD1
abundance: NA
j_gene: TRBJ1-3
v_gene: TRBV28
CDR3nt: TGTGCCAGCAGTTTACCCCCGGGACAGGGCGCCGGAAACACCATATATTTT
CDR3aa: CASSLPPGQGAGNTIYF

d_gene: TRBD1
abundance: NA
j_gene: TRBJ2-5
v_gene: TRBV5-1
CDR3nt: TGCGCCAGCAGCCCGGGACAGGGCGACCAAGAGACCCAGTACTTC
CDR3aa: CASSPGQGDQETQYF

d_gene: NA
abundance: NA
j_gene: TRBJ1-1
v_gene: TRBV3-1/TRBV3-2
CDR3nt: TGTGCCAGCAGTCTTATGAACACTGAAGCTTTCTTT
CDR3aa: CASSLMNTEAFF

d_gene: TRBD1
abundance: NA
j_gene: TRBJ2-7
v_gene: TRBV27
CDR3nt: TGTGCCAGCAGCCATGGGACAGGGAAGATGGGCTCCTACGAGCAGTACTTC
CDR3aa: CASSHGTGKMGSYEQYF

d_gene: TRBD2
abundance: NA
j_gene: TRBJ2-1
v_gene: TRBV10-3
CDR3nt: TGTGCCACGTCCTCTCTAGCGGAGGGCAATGAGCAGTTCTTC
CDR3aa: CATSSLAEGNEQFF

d_gene: TRBD2
abundance: NA
j_gene: TRBJ2-3
v_gene: TRBV7-3
CDR3nt: TGTGCCAGCAGCTGGGACTACACAGATACGCAGTATTTT
CDR3aa: CASSWDYTDTQYF

d_gene: NA
abundance: NA
j_gene: TRBJ2-3
v_gene: TRBV7-3
CDR3nt: TGTGCCAGCAGCTTAGACAGTAGCACAGATACGCAGTATTTT
CDR3aa: CASSLDSSTDTQYF

d_gene: NA
abundance: once
j_gene: TRBJ2-5
v_gene: TRBV7-2
CDR3nt: TGTGCCAGCAGCTTATGGTCTACCCCGTACTTC
CDR3aa: CASSLWSTPYF

d_gene: TRBD1
abundance: NA
j_gene: TRBJ1-6
v_gene: TRBV4-3
CDR3nt: TGCGCCAGCAGCCACGACAGGGGGCGAGGTAATTCACCCCTCCACTTT
CDR3aa: CASSHDRGRGNSPLHF

d_gene: NA
abundance: NA
j_gene: TRBJ2-1
v_gene: TRBV27
CDR3nt: TGTGCCAGCAGAGCCCGACTGGATGAGCAGTTCTTC
CDR3aa: CASRARLDEQFF

d_gene: NA
abundance: NA
j_gene: TRBJ2-3
v_gene: TRBV15
CDR3nt: TGTGCCACCAGCAGTCTTCAGGGGATCACAGATACGCAGTATTTT
CDR3aa: CATSSLQGITDTQYF

d_gene: NA
abundance: NA
j_gene: TRBJ1-1
v_gene: TRBV5-1
CDR3nt: TGCGCCAGCAGCTTACAGGGCCGGAACACTGAAGCTTTCTTT
CDR3aa: CASSLQGRNTEAFF

d_gene: NA
abundance: NA
j_gene: TRBJ2-1
v_gene: TRBV29-1
CDR3nt: TGCAGCGTTGATATCAGCTCCTACAATGAGCAGTTCTTC
CDR3aa: CSVDISSYNEQFF

d_gene: TRBD1
abundance: NA
j_gene: TRBJ2-5
v_gene: TRBV6-5
CDR3nt: TGTGCCAGCAGTCTTAACAGGGGCGGGGAGACCCAGTACTTC
CDR3aa: CASSLNRGGETQYF

d_gene: TRBD1
abundance: NA
j_gene: TRBJ2-3
v_gene: TRBV24-1
CDR3nt: TGTGCCACCAGTGATTTAGGGACAGACTCGAAGGATACGCAGTATTTT
CDR3aa: CATSDLGTDSKDTQYF

d_gene: TRBD2
abundance: NA
j_gene: TRBJ2-3
v_gene: TRBV4-2
CDR3nt: TGTGCCAGCAGCCAACTAGCTAGCCTAGCGGGAGGCCCAGATACGCAGTATTTT
CDR3aa: CASSQLASLAGGPDTQYF

d_gene: TRBD1
abundance: NA
j_gene: TRBJ1-5
v_gene: TRBV4-1
CDR3nt: TGCGCCAGCAGCCAGACAGGGGCCAATCAGCCCCAGCATTTT
CDR3aa: CASSQTGANQPQHF

d_gene: NA
abundance: NA
j_gene: TRBJ1-5
v_gene: TRBV7-2
CDR3nt: TGTGCCAGCAGCTCCACCTTTCCGGGGGAGCGGCCCCAGCATTTT
CDR3aa: CASSSTFPGERPQHF

d_gene: NA
abundance: NA
j_gene: TRBJ1-2
v_gene: TRBV7-8
CDR3nt: TGTGCCAGCAGCTCCGGAGATTTTAACTATGGCTACACCTTC
CDR3aa: CASSSGDFNYGYTF